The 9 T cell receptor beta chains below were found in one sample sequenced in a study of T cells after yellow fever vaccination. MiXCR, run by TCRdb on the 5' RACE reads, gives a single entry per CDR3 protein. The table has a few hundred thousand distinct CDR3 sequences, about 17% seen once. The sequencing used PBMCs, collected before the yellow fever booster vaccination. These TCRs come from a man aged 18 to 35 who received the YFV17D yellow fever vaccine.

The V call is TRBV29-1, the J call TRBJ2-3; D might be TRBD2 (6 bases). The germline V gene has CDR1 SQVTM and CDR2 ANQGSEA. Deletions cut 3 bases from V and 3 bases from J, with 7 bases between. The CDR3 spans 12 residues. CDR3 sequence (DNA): TGCAGCGTTGACAGCGGGACAGATACGCAGTATTTT. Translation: CSVDSGTDTQYF.

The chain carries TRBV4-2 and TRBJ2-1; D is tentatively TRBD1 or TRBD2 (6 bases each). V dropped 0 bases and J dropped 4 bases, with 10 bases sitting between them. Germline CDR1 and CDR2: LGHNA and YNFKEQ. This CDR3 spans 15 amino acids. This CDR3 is CASSQDEGGYNEQFF. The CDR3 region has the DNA TGTGCCAGCAGCCAAGATGAGGGGGGTTACAATGAGCAGTTCTTC.

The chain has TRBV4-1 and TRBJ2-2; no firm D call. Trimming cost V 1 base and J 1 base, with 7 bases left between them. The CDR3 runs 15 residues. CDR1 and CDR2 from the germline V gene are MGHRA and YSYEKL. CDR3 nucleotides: TGCGCCAGCAGCCAAGGCCCCCAGAACACCGGGGAGCTGTTTTTT. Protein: CASSQGPQNTGELFF.

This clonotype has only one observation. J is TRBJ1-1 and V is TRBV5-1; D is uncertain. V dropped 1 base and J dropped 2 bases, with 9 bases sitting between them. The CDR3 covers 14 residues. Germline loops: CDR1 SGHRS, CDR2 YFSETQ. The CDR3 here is CASSLSQKNTEAFF. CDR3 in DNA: TGCGCCAGCAGCTTGAGCCAGAAAAACACTGAAGCTTTCTTT. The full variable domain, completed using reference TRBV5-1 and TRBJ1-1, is KAGVTQTPRYLIKTRGQQVTLSCSPISGHRSVSWYQQTPGQGLQFLFEYFSETQRNKGNFPGRFSGRQFSNSRSEMNVSTLELGDSALYLCASSLSQKNTEAFFGQGTRLTVV.

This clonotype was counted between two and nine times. Here the CDR3 reads CASSLTTNYGYTF. The CDR3 DNA sequence: TGTGCCAGCAGCTTGACAACTAACTATGGCTACACCTTC. V gene TRBV6-1 combines with J gene TRBJ1-2; D not resolved. Germline values: CDR1 MNHNS, CDR2 SASEGT. V dropped 6 bases and J dropped 0 bases, with 8 bases sitting between them. This CDR3 contains 13 residues.

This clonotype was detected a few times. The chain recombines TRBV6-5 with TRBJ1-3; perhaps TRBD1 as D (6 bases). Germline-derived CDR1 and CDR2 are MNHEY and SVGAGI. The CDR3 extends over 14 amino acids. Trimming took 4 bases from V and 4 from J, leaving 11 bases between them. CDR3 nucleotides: TGTGCCAGCAGTTCGACAGGCATAGGAAACACCATATATTTT. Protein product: CASSSTGIGNTIYF.

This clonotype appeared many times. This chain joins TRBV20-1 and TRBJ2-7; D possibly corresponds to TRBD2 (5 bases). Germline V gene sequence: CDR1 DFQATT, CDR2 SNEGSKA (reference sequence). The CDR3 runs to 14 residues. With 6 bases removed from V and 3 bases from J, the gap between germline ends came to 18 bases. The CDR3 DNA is TGCAGTGCCACGGACGGACCCGGGGACTACGAGCAGTACGTC. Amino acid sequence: CSATDGPGDYEQYV.

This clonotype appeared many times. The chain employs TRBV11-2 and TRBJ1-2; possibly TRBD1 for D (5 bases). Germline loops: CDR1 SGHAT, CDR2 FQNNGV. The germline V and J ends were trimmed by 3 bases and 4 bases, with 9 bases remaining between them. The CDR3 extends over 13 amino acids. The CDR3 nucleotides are TGTGCCAGCAGCTTTGGGGGAGGCTATGGCTACACCTTC. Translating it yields CASSFGGGYGYTF.

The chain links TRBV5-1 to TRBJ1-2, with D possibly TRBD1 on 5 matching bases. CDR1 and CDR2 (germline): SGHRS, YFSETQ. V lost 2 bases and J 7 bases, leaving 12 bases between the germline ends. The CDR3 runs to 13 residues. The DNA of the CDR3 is TGCGCCAGCAGCTTTCGGGGGGAAGGTGGCTACACCTTC. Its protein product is CASSFRGEGGYTF.